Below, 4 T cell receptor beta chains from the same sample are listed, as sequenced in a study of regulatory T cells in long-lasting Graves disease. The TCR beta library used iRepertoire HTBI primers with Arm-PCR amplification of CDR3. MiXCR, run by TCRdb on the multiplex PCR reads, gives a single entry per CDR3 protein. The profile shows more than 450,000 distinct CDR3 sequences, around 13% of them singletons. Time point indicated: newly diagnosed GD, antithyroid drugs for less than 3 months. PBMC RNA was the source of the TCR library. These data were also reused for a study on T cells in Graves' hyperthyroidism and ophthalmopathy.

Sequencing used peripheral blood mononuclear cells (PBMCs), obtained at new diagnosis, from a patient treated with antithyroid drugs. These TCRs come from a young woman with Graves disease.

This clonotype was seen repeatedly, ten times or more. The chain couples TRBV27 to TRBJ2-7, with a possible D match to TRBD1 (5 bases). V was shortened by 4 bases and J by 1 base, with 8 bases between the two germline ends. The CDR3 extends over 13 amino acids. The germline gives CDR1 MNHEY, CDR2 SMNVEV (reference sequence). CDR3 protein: CASSWGSSYEQYF. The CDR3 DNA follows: TGTGCCAGCAGTTGGGGCAGTTCCTACGAGCAGTACTTC.

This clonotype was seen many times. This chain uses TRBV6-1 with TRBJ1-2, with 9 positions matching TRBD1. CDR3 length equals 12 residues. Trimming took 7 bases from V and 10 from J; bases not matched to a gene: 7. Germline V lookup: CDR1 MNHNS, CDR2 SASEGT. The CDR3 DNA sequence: TGTGCCAGCAATATCGGACAGGGGATCTACACCTTC. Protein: CASNIGQGIYTF.

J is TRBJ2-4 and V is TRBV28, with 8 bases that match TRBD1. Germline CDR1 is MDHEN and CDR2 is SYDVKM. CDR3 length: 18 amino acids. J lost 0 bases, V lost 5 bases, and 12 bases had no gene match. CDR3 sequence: CASSPRTGRNLAKNIQYF. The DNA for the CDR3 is TGTGCCAGCAGTCCTAGGACAGGGAGAAACTTAGCCAAAAACATTCAGTACTTC.

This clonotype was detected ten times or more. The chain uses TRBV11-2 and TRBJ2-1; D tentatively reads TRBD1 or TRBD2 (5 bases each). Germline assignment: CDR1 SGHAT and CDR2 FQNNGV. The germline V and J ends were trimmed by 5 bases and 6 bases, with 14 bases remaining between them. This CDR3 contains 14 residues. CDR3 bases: TGTGCCAGCAGCACGGGGCTAGATCGCAATGAGCAGTTCTTC. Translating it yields CASSTGLDRNEQFF.